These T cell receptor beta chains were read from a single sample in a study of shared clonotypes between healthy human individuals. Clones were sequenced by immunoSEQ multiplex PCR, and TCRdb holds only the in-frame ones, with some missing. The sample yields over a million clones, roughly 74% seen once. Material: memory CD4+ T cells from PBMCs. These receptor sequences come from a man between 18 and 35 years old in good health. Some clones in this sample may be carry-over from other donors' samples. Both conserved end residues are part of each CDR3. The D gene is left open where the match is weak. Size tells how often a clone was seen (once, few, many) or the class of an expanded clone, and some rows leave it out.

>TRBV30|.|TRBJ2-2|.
TGTGCCCGAACCCGGTCCCGAGCACTTCCCGGGGAGCTGTTTTTT
CARTRSRALPGELFF
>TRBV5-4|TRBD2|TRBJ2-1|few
TGTGCCAGCAGCCGGCGAACTAGCGGGAGAGTCGATGAGCAGTTCTTC
CASSRRTSGRVDEQFF
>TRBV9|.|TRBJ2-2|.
TGTGCCAGCAGCGTGACTGCGGGGCCGAACACCGGGGAGCTGTTTTTT
CASSVTAGPNTGELFF
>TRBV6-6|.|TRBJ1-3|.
TGTGCCAGCAGTTACTCGCCAGGCTCTGGAAACACCATATATTTT
CASSYSPGSGNTIYF
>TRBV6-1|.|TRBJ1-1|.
TGTGCCAGCAAGTCAACAGGTAACACTGAAGCTTTCTTT
CASKSTGNTEAFF
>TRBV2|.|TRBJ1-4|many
TGTGCCAGCAGTGAATCGTGGACTAATGAAAAACTGTTTTTT
CASSESWTNEKLFF
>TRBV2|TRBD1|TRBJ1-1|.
TGTGCCAGCAGTCCCCGGACAGGAATGGTCGCTGAAGCTTTCTTT
CASSPRTGMVAEAFF
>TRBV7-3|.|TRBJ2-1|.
TGTGCCAGCAGCTTAATTGGTCTCGGGAATGAGCAGTTCTTC
CASSLIGLGNEQFF
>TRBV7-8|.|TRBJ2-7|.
TGTGCCAGCAGCTTAACTAGGTCGGCAACCTACGAGCAGTACTTC
CASSLTRSATYEQYF
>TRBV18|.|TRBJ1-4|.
TGTGCCAGCTCACTTCATCCGGGACACCGGGATGAAAAACTGTTTTTT
CASSLHPGHRDEKLFF
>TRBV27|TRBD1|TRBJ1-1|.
TGTGCCAGCAGTCCACAGGGGGCAGGGACTGAAGCTTTCTTT
CASSPQGAGTEAFF
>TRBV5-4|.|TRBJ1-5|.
TGTGCCAGCAGCTTGGTAGGACCGACACGAAATCAGCCCCAGCATTTT
CASSLVGPTRNQPQHF
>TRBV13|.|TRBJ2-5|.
TGTGCCAGCAGCCCCTTGGGGGAGACCCAGTACTTC
CASSPLGETQYF
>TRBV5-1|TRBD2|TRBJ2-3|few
TGCGCCAGCAGTCCCGGGGGAGGGCGCACAGATACGCAGTATTTT
CASSPGGGRTDTQYF
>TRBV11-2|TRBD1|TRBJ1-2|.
TGTGCCAGCACCCCCGGGACAGGGGGCAGTCTAGTCTATGGCTACACCTTC
CASTPGTGGSLVYGYTF
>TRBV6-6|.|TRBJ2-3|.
TGTGCCAGCAGTTATTCAGGTTACACAGATACGCAGTATTTT
CASSYSGYTDTQYF
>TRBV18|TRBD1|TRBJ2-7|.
TGTGCCAGCGCCATGGACAGGACCTCGGAGGAGCAGTACTTC
CASAMDRTSEEQYF
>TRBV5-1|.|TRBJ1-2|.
TGCGCCAGCAGCCGCTACAGGGAAGGAGATGGCTACACCTTC
CASSRYREGDGYTF
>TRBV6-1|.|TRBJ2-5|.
TGTGCCAGCAGTGAAAGGTACCAGCGCCAACAAGAGACCCAGTACTTC
CASSERYQRQQETQYF
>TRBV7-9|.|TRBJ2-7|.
TGTGCCAGCAGCTCGACCTCGCCCAGACAGGCCGACGGGGTGGAGCAGTACTTC
CASSSTSPRQADGVEQYF
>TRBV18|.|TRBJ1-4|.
TGTGCCAGCTCAGGGTCCGGGTCCACTAATGAAAAACTGTTTTTT
CASSGSGSTNEKLFF
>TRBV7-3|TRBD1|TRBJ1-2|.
TGTGCCAGCAGTCTTGACAGGGGAGACGGCTACACCTTC
CASSLDRGDGYTF
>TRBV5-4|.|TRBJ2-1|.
TGTGCCAGCAGCTTGACAGTATCCACCTACAATGAGCAGTTCTTC
CASSLTVSTYNEQFF
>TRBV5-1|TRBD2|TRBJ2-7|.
TGCGCCAGCAGCCCCACACCAGGGCGGGAGGCGAACTTC
CASSPTPGREANF
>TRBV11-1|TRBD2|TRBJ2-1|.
TGTGCCAGCAGCTTTAATCTAGCGGGGTATGAGCAGTTCTTC
CASSFNLAGYEQFF
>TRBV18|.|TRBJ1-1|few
TGTGCCAGCTCACCCGGTCTTCGGGACACTGAAGCTTTCTTT
CASSPGLRDTEAFF
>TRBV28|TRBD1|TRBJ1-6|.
TGTGCCAGCTATGGGACAGGAGAGTTATCGTCACCCCTCCACTTT
CASYGTGELSSPLHF
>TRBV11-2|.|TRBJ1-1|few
TGTGCCAGCAGCTTCATACAGGGATACACTGAAGCTTTCTTT
CASSFIQGYTEAFF
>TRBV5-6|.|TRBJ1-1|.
TGTGCCAGCATCCGCAGGGTTGTTGGAACTGAAGCTTTCTTT
CASIRRVVGTEAFF
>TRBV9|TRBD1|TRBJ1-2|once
TGTGCCAGCAGCGCGGGACAGGGAGACTATGGCTACACCTTC
CASSAGQGDYGYTF
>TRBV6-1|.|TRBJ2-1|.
TGTGCCAGCGGGTGGGGGGCACAGGGTTATAAGCAGTTCTTC
CASGWGAQGYKQFF
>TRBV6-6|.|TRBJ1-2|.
TGTGCCAGCAGTTACCGAACGGGGGGGGCTGGCTACACCTTC
CASSYRTGGAGYTF
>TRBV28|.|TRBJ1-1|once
TGTGCCAGCAGTTCCCCCACCCTTCAGGAGAACACTGAAGCTTTCTTT
CASSSPTLQENTEAFF
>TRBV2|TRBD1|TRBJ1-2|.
TGTGCCAGCAGAGAAACAGGGGCAGGTGGCTACACCTTC
CASRETGAGGYTF
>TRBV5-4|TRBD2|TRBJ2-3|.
TGTGCCAGCAGCCCGGGACTAGCGGGTGGCACAGATACGCAGTATTTT
CASSPGLAGGTDTQYF
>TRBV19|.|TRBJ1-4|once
TGTGCCAGTAGTATGGCAGGAGCTGCAACTAATGAAAAACTGTTTTTT
CASSMAGAATNEKLFF
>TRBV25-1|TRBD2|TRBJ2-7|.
TGTGCCAGCAGTGATCACGGACGGGGGGGGTACGAGCAGTACTTC
CASSDHGRGGYEQYF
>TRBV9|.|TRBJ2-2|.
TGTGCCAGCAGCGTAGTAGGGCCGGGTAATCCTATGGAGGAGCTGTTTTTT
CASSVVGPGNPMEELFF
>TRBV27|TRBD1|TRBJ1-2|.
TGTGCCAGCAGTTCGCCAACCCGGGACAGTCTTTATGGCTACACCTTC
CASSSPTRDSLYGYTF
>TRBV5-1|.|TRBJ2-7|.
TGCGCCAGCAGCTTGGGAGTTTTGCTTTCCTTC
CASSLGVLLSF
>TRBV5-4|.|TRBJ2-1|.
TGTGCCAGCAGCTTGGCCGACTCTCTATACAATGAGCAGTTCTTC
CASSLADSLYNEQFF
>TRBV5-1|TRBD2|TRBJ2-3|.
TGCGCCAGCAGCTTGGTCGGGAGGGCGACAGATACGCAGTATTTT
CASSLVGRATDTQYF
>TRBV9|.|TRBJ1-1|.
TGTGCCAGCAGCGTTTCCGTAGAGACTGAAGCTTTCTTT
CASSVSVETEAFF
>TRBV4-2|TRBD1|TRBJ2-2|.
TGTGCCAGCAGCCAGGGTGCCACAGGGGCCACCACCGGGGAGCTGTTTTTT
CASSQGATGATTGELFF
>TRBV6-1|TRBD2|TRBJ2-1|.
TGTGCCAGCAGCCCACTAGCGGCAGCGTACAATGAGCAGTTCTTC
CASSPLAAAYNEQFF
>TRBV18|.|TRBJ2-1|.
TGTGCCAGCTCACCTGTACCCTACAATGAGCAGTTCTTC
CASSPVPYNEQFF
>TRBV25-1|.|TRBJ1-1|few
TGTGCCAGCAGTGGGGTGGGGAACACTGAAGCTTTCTTT
CASSGVGNTEAFF
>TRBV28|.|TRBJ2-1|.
TGTGCTTCCAACAATTACAATGAGCAGTTCTTC
CASNNYNEQFF
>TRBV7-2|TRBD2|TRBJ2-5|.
TGTGCCAGCAGCTTAGTAGCTCTAGCGGGAGTTGAGACCCAGTACTTC
CASSLVALAGVETQYF
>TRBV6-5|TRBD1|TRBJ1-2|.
TGTGCCAGCAGGGTGAGACAGGGAAAAGACTATGGCTACACCTTC
CASRVRQGKDYGYTF
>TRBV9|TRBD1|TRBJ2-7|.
TGTGCCAGCAGCTCCGGGACAGGGAGCGAGCAGTACTTC
CASSSGTGSEQYF
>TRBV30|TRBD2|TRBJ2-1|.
TGTGCCTGGAGTCGGTATTGGGGGACTAACTCCTACAATGAGCAGTTCTTC
CAWSRYWGTNSYNEQFF
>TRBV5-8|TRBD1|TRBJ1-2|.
TGTGCCAGCGACGGGCCGGGACAGGGCGATGGCTACACCTTC
CASDGPGQGDGYTF
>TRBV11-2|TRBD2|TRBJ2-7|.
TGTGCCAGCAGCTTAGTGGCTAGCGGGAGTCGTGAGCAGTACTTC
CASSLVASGSREQYF
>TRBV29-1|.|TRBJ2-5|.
TGCAGCGTTGACGGGGTAGGGGACGGGGAGACCCAGTACTTC
CSVDGVGDGETQYF
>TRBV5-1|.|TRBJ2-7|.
TGCGCCAGCAGACCGGACAGCTACGAGCAGTACTTC
CASRPDSYEQYF
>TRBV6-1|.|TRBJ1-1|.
TGTGCCAGCAGTGAAATCCTATTTCGGGGTAACACTGAAGCTTTCTTT
CASSEILFRGNTEAFF
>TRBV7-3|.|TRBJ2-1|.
TGTGCCAGCAGCTTAAGTGGCGGGACCTACAATGAGCAGTTCTTC
CASSLSGGTYNEQFF
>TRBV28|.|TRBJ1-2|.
TGTGCCAGCCAACCCACCGGGGGCCCAAACTATGGCTACACCTTC
CASQPTGGPNYGYTF